This entry lists 27 T cell receptor beta chains sequenced from one sample in a study of T cell repertoires in cytomegalovirus infection. For these TCRs, the target antigens are not known. MiXCR, run by TCRdb on the reads, gives a single entry per CDR3 protein. The sample consists of roughly 990,000 distinct CDR3 sequences, approximately 31% of them appearing once. The sample here was cultured CD8+ T cells from PBMCs, taken from culture after CMV antigen stimulation. These TCRs come from a human donor in good health (CMV status not recorded). Some clones in this sample may be carry-over from other donors' samples.

This clonotype was recorded a few times. The V and J genes are TRBV27 and TRBJ2-1; D possibly matches TRBD1 or TRBD2 (6 bases each). CDR3 length: 16 amino acids. The V end was cut by 0 bases, the J end by 4 bases, with 13 bases between. The germline V gene has CDR1 MNHEY and CDR2 SMNVEV (reference sequence). CDR3 region: CASSLSTGARYNEQFF. The CDR3 region has the DNA TGTGCCAGCAGTTTATCAACGGGGGCCCGTTACAATGAGCAGTTCTTC.

The gene calls are TRBV7-9 and TRBJ1-2, with D unresolved. The CDR3 contains 15 residues. The germline V gene has CDR1 SEHNR and CDR2 FQNEAQ (reference sequence). The V and J ends lost 7 bases and 2 bases respectively, with 17 bases between them. This CDR3 is CASNFERVRNYGYTF. The CDR3 bases are TGTGCCAGCAATTTTGAGAGAGTCAGAAACTATGGCTACACCTTC.

The chain links TRBV6-6 to TRBJ1-2; 7 nucleotides line up with TRBD1. The CDR3 consists of 19 residues. V lost 0 bases to trimming and J lost 0 bases; unmatched junction nucleotides: 13. Germline CDR1 MNHNY, CDR2 SVGAGI (reference sequence). The CDR3 sequence: CASSYSSRSLTGPNYGYTF. The CDR3 bases are TGTGCCAGCAGTTACTCTTCCCGCAGCCTGACAGGGCCTAACTATGGCTACACCTTC.

This clonotype was detected only a few times. This chain joins TRBV4-1 and TRBJ2-1; no clear D gene. The germline gives CDR1 MGHRA, CDR2 YSYEKL. V was shortened by 5 bases and J by 10 bases, with 18 bases between the two germline ends. CDR3 length: 14 amino acids. Written as DNA, the CDR3 is TGCGCCAGCAGCTCACCACCAAGTGATGGCGAGCAGTTCTTC. This encodes CASSSPPSDGEQFF.

The genes are TRBV11-2 and TRBJ2-1; maybe TRBD2 (5 bases). Trimming removed 0 bases at V and 7 bases at J, with 13 bases between. The CDR3 runs 15 residues. The V gene's germline CDR1 is SGHAT and CDR2 FQNNGV. CDR3 loop: CASSLEEGVYNEQFF. The CDR3, as DNA: TGTGCCAGCAGCTTAGAAGAGGGTGTCTATAATGAGCAGTTCTTC.

This chain joins TRBV15 and TRBJ1-2; D gene uncertain. CDR1 is LNHNV, CDR2 YYDKDF, per germline (reference sequence). The CDR3 runs to 14 residues. Trimming removed 6 bases at V and 4 bases at J, with 15 bases between. This chain's CDR3 is CATRETPGLYGYTF. The CDR3 DNA reads TGTGCCACCAGGGAGACACCGGGTCTCTATGGCTACACCTTC. Variable domain in full (rest from reference TRBV15 and TRBJ1-2): DAMVIQNPRYQVTQFGKPVTLSCSQTLNHNVMYWYQQKSSQAPKLLFHYYDKDFNNEADTPDNFQSRRPNTSFCFLDIRSPGLGDTAMYLCATRETPGLYGYTFGSGTRLTVV.

This clonotype has just one count. This chain uses TRBV20-1 with TRBJ2-3; a weak D match, TRBD2 (6 bases). CDR3 size: 14 residues. CDR1 and CDR2 (germline): DFQATT, SNEGSKA (reference sequence). With 1 base removed from V and 4 bases from J, the gap between germline ends came to 12 bases. In DNA, the CDR3 is TGCAGTGCTAGAGGGAGACTAGGCTCAGATACGCAGTATTTT. It specifies CSARGRLGSDTQYF.

There are many counts of this clonotype. The chain uses TRBV27 and TRBJ2-3; TRBD1 agrees at 7 bases. This CDR3 comprises 14 residues. Germline V CDR1 and CDR2: MNHEY, SMNVEV (reference sequence). V lost 5 bases, J lost 2 bases, and 4 bases stayed unmatched. The CDR3 loop is CASSHGTDTDTQYF. CDR3 bases: TGTGCCAGCAGTCATGGGACAGACACAGATACGCAGTATTTT.

This clonotype was recorded a few times. The V and J genes are TRBV7-8 and TRBJ2-7; D might be TRBD1 (7 bases). V was clipped by 4 bases and J by 5 bases, with 15 bases between them. CDR3 size: 14 residues. In germline, CDR1 is SGHVS, CDR2 FQNEAQ. Written as DNA, the CDR3 is TGTGCCAGCAGCTCGACAGGGACTGTCCACGAGCAGTACTTC. Translation gives CASSSTGTVHEQYF.

This chain connects TRBV7-6 to TRBJ2-7; 7 bases align to TRBD1. The germline gives CDR1 SGHVS, CDR2 FNYEAQ. V shed 5 bases and J 6 bases; nucleotides not matched to a gene: 13. The CDR3 is 15 amino acids. CDR3 region: CASSGQTGLWGEQYF. DNA for the CDR3: TGTGCCAGCAGCGGACAGACAGGGCTTTGGGGCGAGCAGTACTTC.

This clonotype was recorded a few times. The V call is TRBV10-3, the J call TRBJ1-4, with 8 bases lining up with TRBD1. This CDR3 spans 15 amino acids. With 4 bases clipped from V and 0 bases from J, the junction kept 1 base outside the gene matches. Germline V gene data show CDR1 as ENHRY and CDR2 as SYGVKD. The CDR3 DNA reads as TGTGCCATCAGTGGGACAGGGACAACTAATGAAAAACTGTTTTTT. Protein: CAISGTGTTNEKLFF.

This clonotype occurred once. This chain joins TRBV19 and TRBJ2-7, with a weak D call TRBD2 (7 bases). Germline CDR1 LNHDA, CDR2 SQIVND (reference sequence). The CDR3 runs to 15 residues. V was clipped by 3 bases and J by 3 bases, with 15 bases between them. The CDR3: CASSIGSGGVYEQYF. CDR3 in DNA: TGTGCCAGTAGTATTGGGTCGGGGGGCGTCTACGAGCAGTACTTC. Full variable domain (rest looked up from reference TRBV19 and TRBJ2-7): DGGITQSPKYLFRKEGQNVTLSCEQNLNHDAMYWYRQDPGQGLRLIYYSQIVNDFQKGDIAEGYSVSREKKESFPLTVTSAQKNPTAFYLCASSIGSGGVYEQYFGPGTRLTVT.

This clonotype was counted ten times or more. The chain has TRBV7-2 and TRBJ2-3; the D is unclear. The CDR3 consists of 14 residues. With 2 bases removed from V and 1 base from J, the gap between germline ends came to 7 bases. CDR1 SGHTA and CDR2 FQGNSA come from the germline V gene. CDR3: CASSLISGTDTQYF. CDR3 DNA sequence: TGTGCCAGCAGCTTAATATCAGGCACAGATACGCAGTATTTT.

This clonotype was detected a few times. V and J are TRBV19 and TRBJ2-2; tentative D call: TRBD1 (6 bases). Per the germline V gene, CDR1 is LNHDA and CDR2 is SQIVND (reference sequence). The CDR3 totals 15 residues. Trimming took 0 bases from V and 2 from J, leaving 7 bases between them. The CDR3 loop is CASSIEGTNTGELFF. For the CDR3, the DNA is TGTGCCAGTAGTATAGAGGGGACAAACACCGGGGAGCTGTTTTTT. The full variable domain, with the rest looked up from reference TRBV19 and TRBJ2-2, is DGGITQSPKYLFRKEGQNVTLSCEQNLNHDAMYWYRQDPGQGLRLIYYSQIVNDFQKGDIAEGYSVSREKKESFPLTVTSAQKNPTAFYLCASSIEGTNTGELFFGEGSRLTVL.

This clonotype was counted between two and nine times. The rearrangement joins TRBV6-8 to TRBJ2-7; D remains ambiguous. CDR3 length: 13 residues. Between the trimmed V and J ends, which lost 10 bases and 1 base, there was a span of 14 bases. Germline V gene lookup returns CDR1 MNHGY and CDR2 SAAAGT. The DNA for the CDR3 is TGTGCCACTTCTCGAGGTTCGTCCTACGAGCAGTACGTC. Translated, it gives CATSRGSSYEQYV.

This clonotype was picked up many times. This chain joins TRBV7-9 and TRBJ2-1, with 7 bases fitting TRBD1. Trimming took 1 base from V and 2 from J; bases not matched to a gene: 2. Looked up from germline, CDR1 is SEHNR and CDR2 is FQNEAQ (reference sequence). The CDR3 extends over 15 amino acids. The chain's CDR3 is CASSLVGGPYNEQFF. CDR3 DNA sequence: TGTGCCAGCAGCTTAGTAGGGGGCCCCTACAATGAGCAGTTCTTC.

V and J are TRBV27 and TRBJ1-1; D is possibly TRBD1 (6 bases). The CDR3 has 12 residues. The V gene lost 5 bases and the J gene lost 8 bases, with 12 bases spanning the gap. Germline-derived CDR1 and CDR2 are MNHEY and SMNVEV (reference sequence). The CDR3 DNA reads as TGTGCCAGCAGTACGCGGACAGCCGAAGCTTTCTTT. It translates to CASSTRTAEAFF.

The V gene is TRBV5-4, the J gene TRBJ1-1, with TRBD1 matching 10 bases. The CDR3 spans 15 residues. Germline CDR1 reads SGHNT; CDR2 reads YYREEE (reference sequence). V gave up 1 base and J gave up 5 bases; unmatched junction bases: 5. CDR3 sequence reads: CASSLTGQGVTEAFF. Written as DNA, the CDR3 is TGTGCCAGCAGCTTGACCGGACAGGGGGTGACTGAAGCTTTCTTT.

This clonotype appeared a few times. The chain couples TRBV2 to TRBJ2-7; D remains ambiguous. Between the trimmed V and J ends, which lost 7 bases and 6 bases, there was a span of 19 bases. This CDR3 comprises 14 residues. CDR1 is SNHLY and CDR2 is FYNNEI in the germline V gene. The CDR3 here is CASTGPLPLSEQYV. CDR3 DNA sequence: TGTGCCAGCACCGGGCCCCTGCCTCTAAGCGAGCAGTACGTC.

This chain connects TRBV7-2 to TRBJ1-4; the D is unclear. With 1 base removed from V and 0 bases from J, the gap between germline ends came to 9 bases. The CDR3 is made up of 16 amino acids. Germline CDR1 is SGHTA and CDR2 is FQGNSA. The CDR3 sequence: CASSLDHWATNEKLFF. CDR3 nucleotide sequence: TGTGCCAGCAGCTTAGACCATTGGGCAACTAATGAAAAACTGTTTTTT. Together with reference TRBV7-2 and TRBJ1-4, the CDR3 gives the full variable domain: GAGVSQSPSNKVTEKGKDVELRCDPISGHTALYWYRQSLGQGLEFLIYFQGNSAPDKSGLPSDRFSAERTGGSVSTLTIQRTQQEDSAVYLCASSLDHWATNEKLFFGSGTQLSVL.

The rearrangement joins TRBV4-1 to TRBJ1-5; D remains unclear. The ends were cut back, 0 bases at V and 7 bases at J, with 7 bases in the middle. Germline V lookup: CDR1 MGHRA, CDR2 YSYEKL. There are 13 residues in the CDR3. The CDR3 region has the DNA TGCGCCAGCAGCCAAGAGGGTAGCCAGCCCCAGCATTTT. Its translation: CASSQEGSQPQHF.

The V and J genes are TRBV5-5 and TRBJ1-2; D may be TRBD1 (5 bases). V shed 4 bases and J shed 8 bases, with 15 bases lying between them. The CDR3 is made up of 13 amino acids. The germline gives CDR1 SGHKS, CDR2 YYEKEE (reference sequence). CDR3 sequence (DNA): TGTGCCAGCAGCGAGGAAGGGGATTGGGGCTACACCTTC. Its protein product is CASSEEGDWGYTF. The full variable domain, completed using reference TRBV5-5 and TRBJ1-2, is DAGVTQSPTHLIKTRGQQVTLRCSPISGHKSVSWYQQVLGQGPQFIFQYYEKEERGRGNFPDRFSARQFPNYSSELNVNALLLGDSALYLCASSEEGDWGYTFGSGTRLTVV.

V and J are TRBV13 and TRBJ2-1; D may be TRBD1 (6 bases). Trimming removed 3 bases from V and 6 bases from J, with 12 bases in between. This CDR3 has 14 residues. From germline, CDR1 is PRHDT and CDR2 FYEKMQ (reference sequence). The CDR3 loop is CASSFAGALNEQFF. DNA for the CDR3: TGTGCCAGCAGCTTCGCAGGGGCTCTCAATGAGCAGTTCTTC.

The J gene is TRBJ2-1, the V gene TRBV6-1; tentatively, D is TRBD2 (6 bases). The CDR3 contains 16 residues. V lost 3 bases to trimming and J lost 4 bases, with 16 bases between them. Germline V gene data show CDR1 as MNHNS and CDR2 as SASEGT. The DNA of the CDR3 is TGTGCCAGCAGTGAGGCTGGCGGGATCCGATACAATGAGCAGTTCTTC. This translates into CASSEAGGIRYNEQFF.

This chain uses TRBV20-1 with TRBJ2-7, with 8 positions matching TRBD1. Trimming removed 3 bases from V and 2 bases from J; junction bases left unmatched: 3. The CDR3 totals 13 residues. Germline V gene lookup returns CDR1 DFQATT and CDR2 SNEGSKA (reference sequence). The CDR3 nucleotides are TGCAGTGCTAGCTCGGGACAGGCCTACGAGCAGTACTTC. Translating it yields CSASSGQAYEQYF.

Only a few counts were recorded for this clonotype. V is TRBV27 and J is TRBJ2-7; D call uncertain. The V gene's germline CDR1 is MNHEY and CDR2 SMNVEV (reference sequence). This CDR3 has 15 residues. V shed 0 bases and J shed 3 bases, with 12 bases lying between them. The CDR3 DNA is TGTGCCAGCAGTTTATCCGGTTTGGGTAACTACGAGCAGTACGTC. Residues: CASSLSGLGNYEQYV.

J is TRBJ2-3 and V is TRBV7-9; D is unclear. In germline, CDR1 is SEHNR, CDR2 FQNEAQ (reference sequence). The ends were cut back, 1 base at V and 2 bases at J, with 13 bases in the middle. The CDR3 is 16 residues long. CDR3 nucleotide sequence: TGTGCCAGCAGCTTAGTGGGGTTTGGAGTCACAGATACGCAGTATTTT. Protein: CASSLVGFGVTDTQYF.